This T cell receptor beta chain came from a study of blood T cell repertoires in COVID-19. A word on this clone: Because the CDR3's place on the DNA is in doubt, the DNA is left out and the CDR3 is given as listed by TCRdb.

Sequencing used immunoSEQ multiplex PCR; TCRdb keeps in-frame clones, though not all of them. The sample contains about 100,000 clones, 90% of which appear only once. Including both end residues, the CDR3 is 15 amino acids long. Germline V gene lookup returns CDR1 SGHRS and CDR2 YFSETQ. This chain links TRBV5-1 with TRBJ1-1; the DNA was not used to check the table's D call, TRBD1. This receptor was identified in a young man with COVID-19, enrolled during active disease. Sequencing was done on a sample of peripheral blood. CDR3 amino acids: CASSLTSAVNTEAFF.